The rows below give T cell receptor beta chains drawn from one sample of a study of blood T cell repertoires in COVID-19. Sequenced by immunoSEQ multiplex PCR; TCRdb stores in-frame clones only, minus some. Altogether some 200,000 clones are present, around three quarters being singletons, with the ten largest covering about 5.5%. Sequenced input: peripheral blood. These receptors all come from a woman in her 70s with acute or convalescent COVID-19. Both conserved end residues are part of each CDR3. Each record gives: V gene, J gene, CDR3 protein.

V: TRBV19; J: TRBJ2-7; CDR3: CASSIGRGYEQYF
V: TRBV4-2; J: TRBJ1-4; CDR3: CASSQAAGATNEKLFF
V: TRBV19; J: TRBJ2-1; CDR3: CASSLRLAGIDNEQFF
V: TRBV7-9; J: TRBJ2-7; CDR3: CASSFLGSNEQYF
V: TRBV28; J: TRBJ2-3; CDR3: CASSFLGLAGGPDTQYF
V: TRBV28; J: TRBJ2-1; CDR3: CASDDSGSSYNEQFF
V: TRBV18; J: TRBJ2-7; CDR3: CASSRQGTSGEQYF
V: TRBV6-1; J: TRBJ2-3; CDR3: CASSAAPGGSGLADTDTQYF
V: TRBV2; J: TRBJ2-7; CDR3: CASSKGLVTVDEQYF
V: TRBV6-5; J: TRBJ2-7; CDR3: CASSTTLSYEQYF
V: TRBV2; J: TRBJ2-7; CDR3: CASSEGLNPSYEQYF
V: TRBV9; J: TRBJ2-1; CDR3: CASSVGLAAYNEQFF
V: TRBV23-1; J: TRBJ1-6; CDR3: CASSQSWAGCNSPLHF
V: TRBV5-6; J: TRBJ2-3; CDR3: CASSSGRITDTQYF
V: TRBV18; J: TRBJ2-7; CDR3: CASSPTTGRRLAGAYEQYF
V: TRBV4-2; J: TRBJ2-7; CDR3: CASSQDLVGREQYF
V: TRBV18; J: TRBJ1-4; CDR3: CASSPPGQGAYEKLFF
V: TRBV5-5; J: TRBJ2-3; CDR3: CASSLTGDPDTQYF
V: TRBV6-6; J: TRBJ2-1; CDR3: CASSATSGSSYNEQFF
V: TRBV5-1; J: TRBJ2-5; CDR3: CASSLGTAGLEETQYF
V: TRBV24-1; J: TRBJ1-2; CDR3: CATSDWGVSGVGGYTF